Each of the 26 T cell receptor beta chains below was sequenced from the same sample in a study of T cell responses to AZD1222 COVID-19 vaccine. Assay: immunoSEQ multiplex PCR; the TCRdb copy retains only in-frame clones and omits some. The table has 70,000 to 95,000 clones, around nine tenths seen once; the top ten hold 4.5% to 5%. Sample: peripheral blood, taken 28 days after the second AZD1222 dose. The receptor set was obtained from an adult who received the AZD1222 COVID-19 vaccine.

The V and J genes are TRBV11-2 and TRBJ2-7; D not certain. V was cut by 2 bases and J by 6 bases, with 8 bases left in between. The length of the CDR3 is 12 residues. Germline values: CDR1 SGHAT, CDR2 FQNNGV. The CDR3 coding sequence is TGTGCCAGCAGCTTAATCGTAGGCGAGCAGTACTTC. Its translation: CASSLIVGEQYF.

V usage is TRBV3-1 (or the pseudogene TRBV3-2) and J usage is TRBJ1-6; D not certain. V was cut by 1 base and J by 14 bases, with 9 bases left in between. Per germline, CDR1 LGHDT and CDR2 YNNKEL (reference sequence). The CDR3 runs to 12 residues. The CDR3 coding sequence is TGTGCCAGCAGCCAAGCGGCCAGATCCCTCCACTTT. Residues: CASSQAARSLHF.

The rearrangement joins TRBV27 to TRBJ1-1, with D perhaps matching TRBD1 (5 bases). V was cut by 7 bases and J by 11 bases, with 17 bases left in between. Germline CDR1 is MNHEY and CDR2 is SMNVEV (reference sequence). The CDR3 spans 12 residues. CDR3 DNA sequence: TGTGCCAGCAAGGCGGGGGAAGGTGGGGCTTTCTTT. It encodes CASKAGEGGAFF.

CDR3 nucleotides: TGCGCCAGCAGTCACCGGGCCTCTTATGGCTACACCTTC. This sequence encodes CASSHRASYGYTF. The chain links TRBV23-1 to TRBJ1-2; D gene uncertain. TRBV23-1 is an open reading frame whose function is uncertain. Trimming cost V 3 bases and J 5 bases, with 10 bases left between them. CDR3 length: 13 amino acids.

This chain joins TRBV19 and TRBJ2-7, with D perhaps TRBD1 (6 bases). V was cut by 7 bases and J by 0 bases, with 13 bases left in between. Per germline, CDR1 LNHDA and CDR2 SQIVND (reference sequence). There are 14 residues in the CDR3. CDR3 nucleotides: TGTGCCAGTACAAACCGGGACAACTCCTACGAGCAGTACTTC. Its translation is CASTNRDNSYEQYF.

The rearrangement links TRBV19 to TRBJ2-2, with D uncertain. Trimming left V 7 bases short and J 2 bases short, with 14 bases between. CDR3 length equals 15 residues. Germline V CDR1 and CDR2: LNHDA, SQIVND (reference sequence). In DNA form, the CDR3 reads TGTGCCAGTACTCCTTACGGATACAACACCGGGGAGCTGTTTTTT. Encoded protein: CASTPYGYNTGELFF.

The count of this clone is one. CDR3 in amino acids: CASSYPPGTYEQYF. In DNA, the CDR3 is TGTGCCAGCAGTTACCCCCCAGGGACCTACGAGCAGTACTTC. The gene calls are TRBV6-5 and TRBJ2-7, with a tentative D call TRBD1 (5 bases). This CDR3 is built from 14 residues. With 2 bases removed from V and 2 bases from J, the gap between germline ends came to 10 bases. Germline loops: CDR1 MNHEY, CDR2 SVGAGI.

The J gene is TRBJ2-3, the V gene TRBV24-1; D unresolved. Trimming removed 5 bases at V and 0 bases at J, with 11 bases between. CDR3 length: 15 residues. The germline gives CDR1 KGHDR, CDR2 SFDVKD. The CDR3 coding sequence is TGTGCCACCAGTGGCAACGGGCATAGCACAGATACGCAGTATTTT. Translating gives CATSGNGHSTDTQYF.

The sample holds a few counts of this clone. V and J are TRBV28 and TRBJ1-2, with D unclear. The CDR3 has 14 residues. In germline, CDR1 is MDHEN, CDR2 SYDVKM. V was trimmed by 6 bases and J by 4 bases, leaving 15 bases between them. DNA of the CDR3: TGTGCCAGCAGCTACTCAGGTCGGGGCTATGGCTACACCTTC. Amino acids: CASSYSGRGYGYTF.

Written as DNA, the CDR3 is TGTGCCAGCAGTGAACGGACTAGCGGGGGCGATGAGCAGTTCTTC. Translated: CASSERTSGGDEQFF. The chain recombines TRBV6-1 with TRBJ2-1; 13 bases agree with TRBD2. The V segment lost 2 bases and the J segment 8 bases; nucleotides outside the gene matches: 3. The CDR3 is 15 residues long. Germline lookup yields CDR1 MNHNS and CDR2 SASEGT.

This chain joins TRBV18 and TRBJ1-4, with D perhaps matching TRBD1 (5 bases). CDR1 is KGHSH, CDR2 LQKENI, per germline. The CDR3 has 17 amino acids. Trimming stripped 0 bases from V and 5 bases from J, with 16 bases between. CDR3 in amino acids: CASSPPSLGRVNEKLFF. The CDR3 DNA reads as TGTGCCAGCTCACCACCGAGTTTGGGCAGGGTAAATGAAAAACTGTTTTTT.

The chain carries TRBV3-1 (or the pseudogene TRBV3-2) and TRBJ1-2, with TRBD1 as a possible D gene (6 bases). V lost 1 base and J 4 bases, leaving 13 bases between the germline ends. There are 15 residues in the CDR3. Germline V gene data show CDR1 as LGHDT and CDR2 as YNNKEL (reference sequence). DNA for the CDR3: TGTGCCAGCAGCCAAGGGTACAGGGCGGGCTATGGCTACACCTTC. Translated, it gives CASSQGYRAGYGYTF.

Only a few counts were recorded for this clone. The V and J genes are TRBV2 and TRBJ1-4, with D uncertain. CDR1 is SNHLY, CDR2 FYNNEI, per germline. V lost 6 bases to trimming and J lost 7 bases, with 15 bases between them. The CDR3 has 14 residues. As DNA, the CDR3 is TGTGCCAGCAGCCTACGCGGGGAGGGTGAAAAACTGTTTTTT. Protein product: CASSLRGEGEKLFF. Variable domain in full (rest from reference TRBV2 and TRBJ1-4): EPEVTQTPSHQVTQMGQEVILRCVPISNHLYFYWYRQILGQKVEFLVSFYNNEISEKSEIFDDQFSVERPDGSNFTLKIRSTKLEDSAMYFCASSLRGEGEKLFFGSGTQLSVL.

The gene calls are TRBV2 and TRBJ1-4, with D unresolved. CDR3 size: 14 residues. CDR1 is SNHLY and CDR2 is FYNNEI in the germline V gene. V lost 10 bases to trimming and J lost 0 bases, with 12 bases between them. In DNA form, the CDR3 reads TGTGCCACAAAGGTAGCTTCAACTAATGAAAAACTGTTTTTT. It encodes CATKVASTNEKLFF.

The V and J genes are TRBV6-4 and TRBJ1-3; 7 bases are a match to TRBD1. V shed 6 bases and J 0 bases; nucleotides not matched to a gene: 5. The CDR3 is 15 residues long. Germline V CDR1 and CDR2: MRHNA, SNTAGT. CDR3 coding DNA: TGTGCCAGCAGGGGACAGAAGAGCTCTGGAAACACCATATATTTT. As protein: CASRGQKSSGNTIYF.

The CDR3 DNA reads as TGTGCCAGCAGCCCTGACAGGGGGCTTAATTCACCCCTCCACTTT. It codes for CASSPDRGLNSPLHF. The chain employs TRBV7-6 and TRBJ1-6; 10 bases align to TRBD1. Germline V lookup: CDR1 SGHVS, CDR2 FNYEAQ. The V segment lost 5 bases and the J segment 6 bases; nucleotides outside the gene matches: 4. The CDR3 contains 15 residues.

CDR3 sequence reads: CASSQGIRGNQPQHF. For the CDR3, the DNA is TGTGCCAGCAGCCAGGGGATTCGGGGCAATCAGCCCCAGCATTTT. The V and J genes are TRBV3-1 (or the pseudogene TRBV3-2) and TRBJ1-5; D gene unclear. This CDR3 has 15 residues. V was cut by 3 bases and J by 2 bases, with 11 bases left in between. Germline V gene lookup returns CDR1 LGHDT and CDR2 YNNKEL (reference sequence).

This clone was picked up a small number of times. The rearrangement uses TRBV2 and TRBJ2-7; D remains unclear. Per germline, CDR1 SNHLY and CDR2 FYNNEI. V lost 3 bases to trimming and J lost 1 base, with 4 bases between them. The CDR3 is 12 amino acids. CDR3 protein: CASSESSYEQYF. DNA for the CDR3: TGTGCCAGCAGTGAGTCATCCTACGAGCAGTACTTC.

V gene TRBV20-1 combines with J gene TRBJ2-1, with 7 bases lining up with TRBD2. Per germline, CDR1 DFQATT and CDR2 SNEGSKA (reference sequence). The trim removed 3 bases at V and 8 bases at J, leaving 10 bases unmatched. The CDR3 totals 14 residues. The CDR3 nucleotides read TGCAGTGCTAGTCGAGCGGGGTCTCGTTATGAGCAGTTCTTC. Its protein product is CSASRAGSRYEQFF.

This clone was detected only once. This rearrangement joins TRBV25-1 to TRBJ1-1; the D is unclear. The V end was cut by 6 bases, the J end by 1 base, with 15 bases between. CDR3 length equals 15 residues. CDR1 is MGHDK, CDR2 SYGVNS, per germline. The CDR3 DNA reads TGTGCCAGCAGAGAGACCGGGTCTCCGAACACTGAAGCTTTCTTT. Its translation is CASRETGSPNTEAFF.

The chain couples TRBV5-1 to TRBJ1-3; 7 bases are shared with TRBD1. The CDR3 has 16 residues. The ends lost 4 bases at V and 0 bases at J; junction bases unmatched: 7. The germline V gene has CDR1 SGHRS and CDR2 YFSETQ. CDR3 DNA sequence: TGCGCCAGCAGCCCGGGACAGCCGCTCTCTGGAAACACCATATATTTT. This sequence encodes CASSPGQPLSGNTIYF. Full variable domain (outside the CDR3, taken from reference TRBV5-1 and TRBJ1-3): KAGVTQTPRYLIKTRGQQVTLSCSPISGHRSVSWYQQTPGQGLQFLFEYFSETQRNKGNFPGRFSGRQFSNSRSEMNVSTLELGDSALYLCASSPGQPLSGNTIYFGEGSWLTVV.

V is TRBV7-8 and J is TRBJ1-1, with TRBD1 matching over 7 bases. Per the germline V gene, CDR1 is SGHVS and CDR2 is FQNEAQ. This CDR3 is 14 amino acids long. With 5 bases clipped from V and 6 bases from J, the junction kept 9 bases outside the gene matches. DNA of the CDR3: TGTGCCAGCAGCGTCCAGGGGGTGTCGTCTGAAGCTTTCTTT. It codes for CASSVQGVSSEAFF. The full variable domain, with the rest looked up from reference TRBV7-8 and TRBJ1-1, is GAGVSQSPRYKVAKRGQDVALRCDPISGHVSLFWYQQALGQGPEFLTYFQNEAQLDKSGLPSDRFFAERPEGSVSTLKIQRTQQEDSAVYLCASSVQGVSSEAFFGQGTRLTVV.

This rearrangement joins TRBV16 to TRBJ1-1, with D unresolved. V lost 0 bases to trimming and J lost 7 bases, with 9 bases between them. The CDR3 totals 13 residues. Germline V gives CDR1 KGHSY, CDR2 FQNENV. In DNA, the CDR3 is TGTGCCAGCAGCCAATCAGGCTGGGGTGAAGCTTTCTTT. Translation: CASSQSGWGEAFF.

In its sample, this clone was seen once. The rearrangement joins TRBV18 to TRBJ1-5, with D uncertain. Germline V gene lookup returns CDR1 KGHSH and CDR2 LQKENI. The CDR3 totals 17 residues. Trimming stripped 3 bases from V and 0 bases from J, with 15 bases between. The CDR3 DNA reads TGTGCCAGCTCACCTGCGGGCACAGCTAATAGCAATCAGCCCCAGCATTTT. Its translation is CASSPAGTANSNQPQHF.

The chain links TRBV19 to TRBJ1-4, with D perhaps TRBD1 (6 bases). The CDR3 spans 14 residues. Between the trimmed V and J ends, which lost 5 bases and 8 bases, there was a span of 15 bases. Per the germline V gene, CDR1 is LNHDA and CDR2 is SQIVND (reference sequence). CDR3 sequence reads: CASSGGGAGEKLFF. DNA for the CDR3: TGTGCCAGTAGTGGTGGGGGCGCGGGGGAAAAACTGTTTTTT.

V and J are TRBV6-5 and TRBJ1-1; D gene ambiguous. Deletions cut 5 bases from V and 4 bases from J, with 11 bases between. Germline assignment: CDR1 MNHEY and CDR2 SVGAGI. CDR3 length equals 13 residues. CDR3 coding DNA: TGTGCCAGCAGTCCTCCCTCGGTCACTGAAGCTTTCTTT. Protein: CASSPPSVTEAFF.